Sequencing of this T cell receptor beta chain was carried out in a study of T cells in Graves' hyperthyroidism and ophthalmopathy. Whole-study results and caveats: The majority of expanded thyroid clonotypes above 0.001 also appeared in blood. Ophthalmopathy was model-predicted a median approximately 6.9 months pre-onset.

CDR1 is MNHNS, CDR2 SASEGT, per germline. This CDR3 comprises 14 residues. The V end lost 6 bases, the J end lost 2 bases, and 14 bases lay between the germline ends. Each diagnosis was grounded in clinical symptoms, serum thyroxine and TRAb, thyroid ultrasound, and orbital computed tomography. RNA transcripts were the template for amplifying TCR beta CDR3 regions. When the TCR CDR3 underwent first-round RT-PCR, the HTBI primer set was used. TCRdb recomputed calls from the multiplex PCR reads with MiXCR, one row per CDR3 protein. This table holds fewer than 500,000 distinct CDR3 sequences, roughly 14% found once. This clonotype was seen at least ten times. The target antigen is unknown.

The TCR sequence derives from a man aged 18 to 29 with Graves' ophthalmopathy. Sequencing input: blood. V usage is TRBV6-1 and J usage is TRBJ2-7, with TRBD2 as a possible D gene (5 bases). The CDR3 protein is CASRVGSTTYEQYF. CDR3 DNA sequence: TGTGCCAGCAGAGTGGGGAGCACCACCTACGAGCAGTACTTC.